This T cell receptor (beta chain) is drawn from a study of T cell responses to AZD1222 COVID-19 vaccine (dated by TCRdb to 2020 to 2023). In the study overall: TCR sequencing was performed for about 240 trial participants, of whom about 200 were given two doses of AZD1222 and around 25 were given two doses of MenACWY control vaccine. Trial participants were enrolled by age into 18-55, 56-69 and 70-plus year subgroups, with about 150, 28 and 57 TCR-sequenced participants respectively.

The CDR3 regions of human TCRbeta chains were analyzed by immunosequencing. The paper's data handling went like this. Repertoire TCRs were checked for matches against a reference library of SARS-CoV-2-specific TCRs that had been generated using the MIRA antigen-specificity platform. Breadth meant the fraction of unique TCRs that were SARS-CoV-2-associated, whereas depth meant the fraction of total T cells that were SARS-CoV-2-associated. Using the MIRA data, each spike-specific TCR was assigned both to the spike region to which the TCR was reactive and to a CD4 or CD8 class. Log10-transformed breadth and depth values were compared by one-way ANOVA with Sidak's multiple comparisons tests. The immuneACCESS repertoire file appears here via TCRdb, limited to in-frame rearrangements. These files lack a portion of the clones; in checked studies, under half of the deficit traces to unresolved V genes, and the cause of the others is not known. D and trimming were read from the DNA, whereas the V and J calls and clone size are those reported in that table. The sample contains around 140,000 clones, roughly nine tenths of them found a single time. 1.5% to 2% of the sample is held by the ten biggest clonotypes.

From the cysteine up to the phenylalanine, the CDR3 has a length of 16 residues. Kept here is only the CDR3 DNA, which spans 48 bases and is read in frame from base 1. The germline V gene yields MGHRA for CDR1 and YSYEKL for CDR2. Clipping removes 1 base from V and 4 bases from J, with 8 as the unmatched junction base count. What the work shows at the level of the full study, not this receptor alone: CD4 TCRs associated with the vaccine covered the entire spike protein, and the dominant responses were in regions 160-218 and 743-854. Conclusions about previously exposed vaccinees are limited because only a handful of AZD1222 recipients were SARS-CoV-2 seropositive at baseline. The 56-69-year group was small, and its depth increase did not reach significance, likely because of low power. Because no day 14 peak-response samples were available, the repertoires could be characterized only after the peak T cell response. Epitopes outside the regions mutated in the B.1.351 and B.1.1.7 variants were reportedly recognized by nearly half of the unique spike-specific TCRs. Spike-specific TCR breadth and depth rose significantly after two AZD1222 doses compared with day 0 and with MenACWY recipients. Participants were mostly white British and included more females than males, and it was suggested by the authors that clonal diversity may have been underestimated.

As for this clone: It lacks a known antigen. Base qualities were left out, and no much larger clone turns up one base away.

Per the publication, the time point label means: about 28 days (+/-7) after the second vaccine dose. AZD1222 recipients with second doses at about 4 weeks or about 12 weeks were pooled, because spike-specific TCR depth and breadth did not differ between schedules. Vaccinee samples were obtained from the UK trials COV001 and COV002, which included a single-blind randomized controlled phase 2/3 trial of AZD1222 (ChAdOx1 nCoV-19) in healthy adults. For TCRbeta chain sequencing, PBMC samples were collected from trial participants at day 0 and at day 28 after the second dose. This sequence uses TRBV4-1 and TRBJ2-3, and TRBD2 aligns with 7 junction nucleotides. This sequence was found in an adult who received the AZD1222 COVID-19 vaccine. This specimen was peripheral blood, taken 28 days after the second AZD1222 dose. The DNA sequence is as follows: TGCGCCAGCAGCCAAGTTAGGACTAGGGCCGCAGATACGCAGTATTTT. Its translation is CASSQVRTRAADTQYF.